The 6 T cell receptor beta chains reported below all come from one sample, sequenced in a study of blood T cell repertoires in COVID-19. The assay was immunoSEQ multiplex PCR, and TCRdb's table has in-frame clones only and misses some. The sample contains under 250,000 clones, around 82% of which appear only once. The sequenced material came from peripheral blood. Every receptor here comes from a woman in her 70s with acute or convalescent COVID-19.

The V call is TRBV11-2, the J call TRBJ2-2; tentative D call: TRBD2 (7 bases). The CDR3 has 17 amino acids. Per the germline V gene, CDR1 is SGHAT and CDR2 is FQNNGV. The V and J ends lost 1 base and 3 bases respectively, with 15 bases between them. The CDR3 spells CASSLVGGGLDTGELFF. CDR3 nucleotides: TGTGCCAGCAGCTTAGTGGGCGGGGGCTTGGACACCGGGGAGCTGTTTTTT.

The V and J genes are TRBV6-2 or TRBV6-3 and TRBJ2-1, with 10 nucleotides matching TRBD2. This CDR3 has 15 amino acids. From germline, CDR1 is MNHEY and CDR2 SVGEGT. The V and J ends lost 5 bases and 4 bases, in that order; junction bases with no gene match: 5. CDR3 DNA: TGTGCCAGCAGTGCTAGCGGGGGCTGGTACAATGAGCAGTTCTTC. Its protein is CASSASGGWYNEQFF.

The J gene is TRBJ1-2, the V gene TRBV24-1; D is possibly TRBD1 (6 bases). Germline lookup yields CDR1 KGHDR and CDR2 SFDVKD. With 2 bases removed from V and 8 bases from J, the gap between germline ends came to 11 bases. This CDR3 has 13 amino acids. The CDR3 DNA reads TGTGCCACCAGTGATTCCCACAGGGACGGCTACACCTTC. Amino acids: CATSDSHRDGYTF.

V and J are TRBV7-2 and TRBJ1-4; the D is unclear. V gave up 3 bases and J gave up 4 bases, with 15 bases separating them. This CDR3 has 16 amino acids. Germline-derived CDR1 and CDR2 are SGHTA and FQGNSA. CDR3 in amino acids: CASSFYGSRNNEKLFF. CDR3 DNA: TGTGCCAGCAGCTTTTACGGTAGCAGAAATAATGAAAAACTGTTTTTT.

The chain carries TRBV9 and TRBJ1-2; D may be TRBD1 (5 bases). The V end was cut by 8 bases, the J end by 0 bases, with 17 bases between. This CDR3 comprises 15 residues. The germline CDR1 and CDR2 sequences are SGDLS and YYNGEE. This CDR3 reads CARSRDGGANYGYTF. In DNA, the CDR3 is TGTGCCAGAAGCCGGGACGGGGGAGCTAACTATGGCTACACCTTC.

This sequence joins TRBV19 and TRBJ2-4; a weak D match, TRBD1 (5 bases). V was clipped by 4 bases and J by 8 bases, with 12 bases between them. The germline CDR1 and CDR2 sequences are LNHDA and SQIVND (reference sequence). This CDR3 comprises 13 residues. The CDR3 loop is CASSSQGIDIQYF. The CDR3 nucleotides read TGTGCCAGTAGTAGCCAGGGAATTGACATTCAGTACTTC.